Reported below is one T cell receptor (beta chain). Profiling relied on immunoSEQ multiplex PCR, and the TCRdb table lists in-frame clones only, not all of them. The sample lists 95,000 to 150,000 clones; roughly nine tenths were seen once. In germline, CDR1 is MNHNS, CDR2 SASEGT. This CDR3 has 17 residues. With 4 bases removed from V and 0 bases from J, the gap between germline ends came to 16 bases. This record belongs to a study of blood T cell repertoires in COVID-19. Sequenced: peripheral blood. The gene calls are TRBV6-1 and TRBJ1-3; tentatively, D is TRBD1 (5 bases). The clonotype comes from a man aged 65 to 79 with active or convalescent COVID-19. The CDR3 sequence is CASSGVRGPSSGNTIYF. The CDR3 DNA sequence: TGTGCCAGCAGTGGGGTAAGGGGTCCGAGCTCTGGAAACACCATATATTTT.